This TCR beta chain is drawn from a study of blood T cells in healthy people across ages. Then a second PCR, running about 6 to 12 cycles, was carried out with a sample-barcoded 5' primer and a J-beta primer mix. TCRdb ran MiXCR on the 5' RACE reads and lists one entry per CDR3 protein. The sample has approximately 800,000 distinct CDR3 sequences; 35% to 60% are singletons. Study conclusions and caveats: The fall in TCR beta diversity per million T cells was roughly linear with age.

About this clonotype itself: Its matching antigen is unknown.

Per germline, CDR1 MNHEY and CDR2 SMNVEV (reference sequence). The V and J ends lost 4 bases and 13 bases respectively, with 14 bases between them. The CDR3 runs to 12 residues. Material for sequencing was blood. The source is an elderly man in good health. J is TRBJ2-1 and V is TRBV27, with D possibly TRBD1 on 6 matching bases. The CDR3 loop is CASSSGRGIQFF. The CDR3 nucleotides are TGTGCCAGCAGTTCTGGCAGGGGAATTCAGTTCTTC.